This T cell receptor (beta chain) came from a study of cytomegalovirus exposure and HLA in healthy donors. Regarding the study as a whole: As confirmed in vitro, three CMV-associated chains were specific for CMV antigens. Information on immune exposure was restricted to one variable (CMV serostatus). With later analysis, a missense DCLRE1C variant became linked to TCR beta V- and J-gene trimming.

Trimming at V came to 4 bases and at J to 8 bases, leaving 6 bases not matched to a gene. Germline CDR1 reads MNHEY; CDR2 reads SVGAGI. The CDR3 has 14 residues. Comments on this clone: What it recognizes is unknown.

Use of 60 Vbeta and 13 Jbeta primers characterized the PCR. Profiling relied on immunoSEQ multiplex PCR, and the TCRdb table lists in-frame clones only, not all of them. The sample consists of more than 150,000 clones, approximately 88% of them appearing once. This TCR was recovered from a woman under 30 in good health and CMV-seronegative. The chain is built from TRBV6-5 and TRBJ2-2; 8 nucleotides line up with TRBD1. Sample: PBMCs. The CDR3 bases are TGTGCCAGCAGTTTGACAGGGGACGTTGGGGAGCTGTTTTTT. This encodes CASSLTGDVGELFF.